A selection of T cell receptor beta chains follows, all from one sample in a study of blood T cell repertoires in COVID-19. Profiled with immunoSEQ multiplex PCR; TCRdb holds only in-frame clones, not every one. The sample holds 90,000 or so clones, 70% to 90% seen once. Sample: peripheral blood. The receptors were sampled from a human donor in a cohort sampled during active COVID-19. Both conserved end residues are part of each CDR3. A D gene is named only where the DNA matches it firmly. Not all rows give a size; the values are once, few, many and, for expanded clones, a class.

CASSESGASWGEQYF,TGCGCCAGCAGTGAGTCGGGGGCCTCCTGGGGGGAGCAGTACTTC,-,-,TRBV10-1,TRBJ2-7
CASSIPQGTGNTIYF,TGTGCCAGTAGTATTCCACAGGGGACTGGAAACACCATATATTTT,-,TRBD1,TRBV19,TRBJ1-3
CASSASTGTGSYEQYF,TGTGCCAGCAGCGCATCAACCGGGACAGGGTCCTACGAGCAGTACTTC,-,TRBD1,TRBV9,TRBJ2-7
CASSPPISDTQYF,TGTGCCAGCAGTCCCCCCATTTCAGATACGCAGTATTTT,-,-,TRBV12-3/TRBV12-4,TRBJ2-3
CASSYSGQAYNEQFF,TGTGCCAGCAGTTACTCGGGACAGGCTTACAATGAGCAGTTCTTC,-,TRBD1,TRBV6-5,TRBJ2-1
CAWSGGSGNTIYF,TGTGCCTGGAGCGGCGGGTCAGGAAACACCATATATTTT,-,-,TRBV30,TRBJ1-3
CASSQDRGSYEQYF,TGCGCCAGCAGCCAAGACAGGGGTTCCTACGAGCAGTACTTC,-,-,TRBV4-3,TRBJ2-7
CASSSPRDRGSYEQYF,TGTGCCAGCAGCTCGCCCCGGGACAGGGGTTCCTACGAGCAGTACTTC,-,TRBD1,TRBV7-2,TRBJ2-7
CATSDGLAGETQYF,TGTGCCACCAGTGATGGACTAGCAGGGGAGACCCAGTACTTC,-,TRBD2,TRBV24-1,TRBJ2-5
CASNHRASSYNSPLHF,TGTGCCAGCAACCACAGGGCTAGCTCCTATAATTCACCCCTCCACTTT,-,-,TRBV28,TRBJ1-6
CASSHGLRGYTF,TGTGCCAGCAGTCACGGGTTACGGGGCTACACCTTC,-,-,TRBV6-5,TRBJ1-2
CASSLGTGGAGELFF,TGTGCCAGCAGCCTCGGGACAGGGGGGGCCGGGGAGCTGTTTTTT,-,TRBD1,TRBV7-6,TRBJ2-2
CASSPRQTNNSPLHF,TGCGCCAGCAGCCCCCGACAGACAAATAATTCACCCCTCCACTTT,-,-,TRBV5-1,TRBJ1-6
CASSYHGLSEQYF,TGTGCCAGCAGTTACCACGGACTAAGCGAGCAGTACTTC,-,-,TRBV6-5,TRBJ2-7
CASSDRVSGNTIYF,TGTGCCAGCAGTGACAGGGTCTCTGGAAACACCATATATTTT,-,TRBD1,TRBV7-9,TRBJ1-3
CASSPQSRSGEKLFF,TGTGCCAGCAGCCCACAGTCCCGAAGTGGCGAAAAACTGTTTTTT,once,-,TRBV2,TRBJ1-4
CASNTASTGKINEQFF,TGTGCCAGCAATACGGCATCGACGGGGAAAATAAATGAGCAGTTCTTC,-,-,TRBV28,TRBJ2-1
CASSQEPRTGSFSGNTIYF,TGCGCCAGCAGCCAAGAACCCCGGACAGGTTCTTTTTCTGGAAACACCATATATTTT,-,TRBD1,TRBV4-3,TRBJ1-3
CASRSGGAVETQYF,TGTGCCAGCAGAAGCGGGGGGGCCGTGGAGACCCAGTACTTC,-,TRBD2,TRBV6-5,TRBJ2-5
CASSFATWKRLFENEQYF,TGTGCCAGCAGCTTTGCGACTTGGAAAAGACTTTTTGAGAACGAGCAGTACTTC,-,-,TRBV12-1,TRBJ2-7
CASSRGQSYNEQFF,TGTGCCAGCAGCCGAGGGCAGAGTTACAATGAGCAGTTCTTC,-,-,TRBV11-1,TRBJ2-1
CASSVASRGYGYTF,TGTGCCAGCAGCGTGGCGTCAAGGGGATATGGCTACACCTTC,-,-,TRBV2,TRBJ1-2
CAWSGQAYYGYTF,TGTGCCTGGAGTGGACAGGCCTACTATGGCTACACCTTC,-,-,TRBV30,TRBJ1-2